Included here is one T cell receptor beta chain sequence, with context. As yet, its antigen is unknown. Produced via immunoSEQ multiplex PCR; TCRdb's table is partial and in-frame only. Of over a million clones in the sample, about four fifths were seen once. This specimen belongs to a study of shared clonotypes between healthy human individuals. Study overall: Serving as donors were a couple of women and a few men, whose ages spanned 18 to 49. Study-level findings and limits: Generally, naive subsets came out with larger estimated richness than memory subsets. Sample collection involved blood only; tissue repertoires are likely different. The donor pool, a small one, limited the genetic and exposure-history diversity represented.

The sequence was collected from a man younger than 35 in good health. Some clones in this sample may be carry-over from other donors' samples. The sequenced sample consisted of memory CD4+ T cells from PBMCs. Subset described: CD45RA-negative fraction.

The DNA for the CDR3 is TGTGCCAGCAGCTTAGAGGGAGGGAGGGGTGAGCAGTTCTTC. This encodes CASSLEGGRGEQFF. The rearrangement links TRBV11-3 to TRBJ2-1; TRBD2 agrees at 7 bases. Losses at the gene ends were 0 bases for V and 9 bases for J; bases not matched to a gene: 5. The germline V gene encodes CDR1 SGHNT and CDR2 YENEEA. The CDR3 is 14 amino acids.